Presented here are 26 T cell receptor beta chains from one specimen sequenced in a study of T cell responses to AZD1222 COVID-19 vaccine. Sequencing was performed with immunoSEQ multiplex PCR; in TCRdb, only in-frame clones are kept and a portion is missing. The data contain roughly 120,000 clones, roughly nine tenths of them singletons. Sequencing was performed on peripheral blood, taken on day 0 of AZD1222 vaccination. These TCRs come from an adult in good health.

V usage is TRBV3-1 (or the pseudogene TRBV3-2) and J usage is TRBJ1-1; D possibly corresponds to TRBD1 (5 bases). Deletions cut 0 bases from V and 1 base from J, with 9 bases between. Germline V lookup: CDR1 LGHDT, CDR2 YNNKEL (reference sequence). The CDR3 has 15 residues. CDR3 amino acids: CASSQEYRRNTEAFF. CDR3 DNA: TGTGCCAGCAGCCAAGAATACAGGAGGAACACTGAAGCTTTCTTT.

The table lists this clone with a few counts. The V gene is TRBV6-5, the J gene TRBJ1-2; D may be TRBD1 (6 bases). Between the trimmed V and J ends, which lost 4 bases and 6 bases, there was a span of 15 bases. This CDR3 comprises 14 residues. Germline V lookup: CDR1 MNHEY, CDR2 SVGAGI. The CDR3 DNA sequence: TGTGCCAGCAGTTCGTTAACAGGGAAGGATGGCTACACCTTC. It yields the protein CASSSLTGKDGYTF.

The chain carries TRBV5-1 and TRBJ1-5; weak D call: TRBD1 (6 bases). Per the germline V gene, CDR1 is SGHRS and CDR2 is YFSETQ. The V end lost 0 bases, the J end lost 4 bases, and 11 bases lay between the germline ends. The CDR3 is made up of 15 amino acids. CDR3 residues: CASSLEGTPNQPQHF. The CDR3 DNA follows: TGCGCCAGCAGCTTGGAGGGGACACCTAATCAGCCCCAGCATTTT.

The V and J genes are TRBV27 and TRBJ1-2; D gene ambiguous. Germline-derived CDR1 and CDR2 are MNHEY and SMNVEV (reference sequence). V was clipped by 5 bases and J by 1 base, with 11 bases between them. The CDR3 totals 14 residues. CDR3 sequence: CASSPDGFNYGYTF. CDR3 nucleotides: TGTGCCAGCAGTCCGGACGGGTTTAACTATGGCTACACCTTC.

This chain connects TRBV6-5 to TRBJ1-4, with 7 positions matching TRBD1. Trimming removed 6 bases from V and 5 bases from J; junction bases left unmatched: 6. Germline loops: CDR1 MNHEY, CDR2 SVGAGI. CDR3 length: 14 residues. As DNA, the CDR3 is TGTGCCAGCAGCACGGACAGGTTGAATGAAAAACTGTTTTTT. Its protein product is CASSTDRLNEKLFF.

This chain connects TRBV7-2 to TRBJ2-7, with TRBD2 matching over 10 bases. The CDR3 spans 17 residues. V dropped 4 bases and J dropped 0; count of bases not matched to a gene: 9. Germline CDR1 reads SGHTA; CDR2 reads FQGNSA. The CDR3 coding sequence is TGTGCCAGCAGCTCGCAGCGGGGGGGCTCTAGCTCCTACGAGCAGTACTTC. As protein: CASSSQRGGSSSYEQYF.

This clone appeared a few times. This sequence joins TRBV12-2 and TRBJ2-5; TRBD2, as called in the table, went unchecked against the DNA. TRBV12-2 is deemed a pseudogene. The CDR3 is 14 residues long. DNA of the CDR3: TGTGCAAGTCGCTTAAAGGGAGAAGTGGAGACCCAGTACTTC. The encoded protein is CASRLKGEVETQYF.

The DNA for the CDR3 is TGTGCCAGCAGCCTCGAATACAGAGGGGCTGAGCAGTTCTTC. Its translation is CASSLEYRGAEQFF. The chain joins TRBV27 to TRBJ2-1; either TRBD1 or TRBD2 may fit D (5 bases each). Germline V gene lookup returns CDR1 MNHEY and CDR2 SMNVEV (reference sequence). V dropped 6 bases and J dropped 9 bases, with 18 bases sitting between them. The CDR3 spans 14 residues.

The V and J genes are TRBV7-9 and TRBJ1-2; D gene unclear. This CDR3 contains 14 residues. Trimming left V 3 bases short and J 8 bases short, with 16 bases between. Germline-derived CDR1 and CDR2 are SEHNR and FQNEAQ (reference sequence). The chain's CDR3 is CASSFNSGVGGYTF. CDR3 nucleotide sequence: TGTGCCAGCAGCTTCAATTCGGGCGTGGGGGGCTACACCTTC.

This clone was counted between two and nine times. The CDR3 sequence: CASRDRVGGNQPQHF. In DNA, the CDR3 is TGTGCCAGCAGGGACAGGGTGGGCGGCAATCAGCCCCAGCATTTT. The chain joins TRBV2 to TRBJ1-5; 8 positions agree with TRBD1. Germline lookup yields CDR1 SNHLY and CDR2 FYNNEI. There are 15 residues in the CDR3. V shed 6 bases, J shed 2 bases, and the junction held 6 bases outside the gene matches. Combining the CDR3 with reference TRBV2 and TRBJ1-5 gives the whole variable domain EPEVTQTPSHQVTQMGQEVILRCVPISNHLYFYWYRQILGQKVEFLVSFYNNEISEKSEIFDDQFSVERPDGSNFTLKIRSTKLEDSAMYFCASRDRVGGNQPQHFGDGTRLSIL.

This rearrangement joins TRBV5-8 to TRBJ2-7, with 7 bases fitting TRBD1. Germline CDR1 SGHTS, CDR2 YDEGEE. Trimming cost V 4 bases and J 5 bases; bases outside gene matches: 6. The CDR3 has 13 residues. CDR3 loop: CASSGGQNHEQYF. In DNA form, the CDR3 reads TGTGCCAGCAGCGGGGGACAGAACCACGAGCAGTACTTC.

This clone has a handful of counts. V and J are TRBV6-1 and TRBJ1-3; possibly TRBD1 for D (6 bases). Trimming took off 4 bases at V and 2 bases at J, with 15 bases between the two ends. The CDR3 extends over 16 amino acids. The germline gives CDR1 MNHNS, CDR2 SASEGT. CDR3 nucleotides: TGTGCCAGCAGTGTCGACAGGATGGGGGCTGGAAACACCATATATTTT. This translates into CASSVDRMGAGNTIYF.

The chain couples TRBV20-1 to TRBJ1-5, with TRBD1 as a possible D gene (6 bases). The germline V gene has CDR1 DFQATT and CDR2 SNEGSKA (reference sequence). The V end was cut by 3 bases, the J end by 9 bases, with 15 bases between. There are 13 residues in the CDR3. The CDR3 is CSASRDIERPQHF. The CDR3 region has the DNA TGCAGTGCTAGTAGGGACATCGAACGGCCCCAGCATTTT.

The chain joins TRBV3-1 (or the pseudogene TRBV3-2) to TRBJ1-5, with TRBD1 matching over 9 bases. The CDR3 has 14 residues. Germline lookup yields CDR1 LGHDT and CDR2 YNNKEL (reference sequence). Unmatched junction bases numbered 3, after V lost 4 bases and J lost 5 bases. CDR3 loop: CASSPGQGYQPQHF. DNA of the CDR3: TGTGCCAGCAGCCCTGGACAGGGGTATCAGCCCCAGCATTTT.

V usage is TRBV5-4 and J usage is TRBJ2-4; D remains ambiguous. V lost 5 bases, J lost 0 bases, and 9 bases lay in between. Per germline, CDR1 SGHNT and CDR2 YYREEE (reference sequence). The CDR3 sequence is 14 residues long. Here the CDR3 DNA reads TGTGCCAGCAGTCACGACATAGCCAAAAACATTCAGTACTTC. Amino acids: CASSHDIAKNIQYF.

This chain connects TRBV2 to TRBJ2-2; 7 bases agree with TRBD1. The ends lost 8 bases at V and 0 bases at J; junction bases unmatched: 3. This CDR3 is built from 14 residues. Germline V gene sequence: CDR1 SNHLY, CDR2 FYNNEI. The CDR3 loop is CASLGTANTGELFF. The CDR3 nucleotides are TGTGCCAGCCTTGGGACAGCGAACACCGGGGAGCTGTTTTTT.

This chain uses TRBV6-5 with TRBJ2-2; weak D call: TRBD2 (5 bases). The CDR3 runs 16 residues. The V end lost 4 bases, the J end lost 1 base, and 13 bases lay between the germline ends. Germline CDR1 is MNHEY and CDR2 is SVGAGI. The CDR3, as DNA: TGTGCCAGCAGTTCCCACACTGGAGGGAACACCGGGGAGCTGTTTTTT. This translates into CASSSHTGGNTGELFF.

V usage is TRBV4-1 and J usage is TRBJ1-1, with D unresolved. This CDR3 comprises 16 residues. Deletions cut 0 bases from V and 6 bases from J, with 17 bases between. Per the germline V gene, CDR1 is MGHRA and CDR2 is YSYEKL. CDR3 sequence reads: CASSQEKRQEKAEAFF. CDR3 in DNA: TGCGCCAGCAGCCAAGAAAAACGGCAGGAGAAGGCTGAAGCTTTCTTT.

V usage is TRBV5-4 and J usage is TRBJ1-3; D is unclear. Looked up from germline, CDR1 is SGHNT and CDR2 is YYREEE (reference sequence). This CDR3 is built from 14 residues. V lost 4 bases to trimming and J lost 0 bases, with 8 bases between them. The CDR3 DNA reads TGTGCCAGCAGCCCCGAAGTCTCTGGAAACACCATATATTTT. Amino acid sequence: CASSPEVSGNTIYF.

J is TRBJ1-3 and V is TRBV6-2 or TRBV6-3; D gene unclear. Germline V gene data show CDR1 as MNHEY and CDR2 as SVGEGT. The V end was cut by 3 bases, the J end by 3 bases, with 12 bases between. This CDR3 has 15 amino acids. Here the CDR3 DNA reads TGTGCCAGCAGTTATGGGCGTCTGGTTGGAAACACCATATATTTT. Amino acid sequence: CASSYGRLVGNTIYF.

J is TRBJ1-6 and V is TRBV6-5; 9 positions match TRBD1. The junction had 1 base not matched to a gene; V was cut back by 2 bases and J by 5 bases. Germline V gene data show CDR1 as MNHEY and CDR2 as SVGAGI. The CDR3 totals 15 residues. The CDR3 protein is CASSYTGGDNSPLHF. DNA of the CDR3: TGTGCCAGCAGTTACACAGGGGGCGATAATTCACCCCTCCACTTT.

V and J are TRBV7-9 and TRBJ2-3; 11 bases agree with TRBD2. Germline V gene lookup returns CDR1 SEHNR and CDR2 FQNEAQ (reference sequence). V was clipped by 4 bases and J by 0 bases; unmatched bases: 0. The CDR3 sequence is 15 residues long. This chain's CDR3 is CASSWTSGSTDTQYF. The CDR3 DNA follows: TGTGCCAGCAGCTGGACTAGCGGGAGCACAGATACGCAGTATTTT.

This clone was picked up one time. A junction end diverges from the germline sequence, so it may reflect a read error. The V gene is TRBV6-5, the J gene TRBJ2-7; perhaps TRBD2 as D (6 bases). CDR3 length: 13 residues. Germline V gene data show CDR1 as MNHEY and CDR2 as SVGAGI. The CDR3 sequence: CASGYGGTYEQYF. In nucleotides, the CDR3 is TGTGCCAGCGGTTACGGGGGAACCTACGAGCAGTACTTC.

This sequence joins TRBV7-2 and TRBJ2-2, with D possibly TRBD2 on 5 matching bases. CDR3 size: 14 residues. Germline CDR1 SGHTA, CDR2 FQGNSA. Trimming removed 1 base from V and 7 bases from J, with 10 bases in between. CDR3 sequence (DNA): TGTGCCAGCAGCTTAGGTAGCGCCAGCGGGGAGCTGTTTTTT. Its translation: CASSLGSASGELFF.

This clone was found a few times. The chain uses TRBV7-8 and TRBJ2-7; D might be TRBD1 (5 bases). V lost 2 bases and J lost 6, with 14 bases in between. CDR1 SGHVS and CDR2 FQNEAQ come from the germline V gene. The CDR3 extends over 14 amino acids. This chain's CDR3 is CASSLQGAMGEQYF. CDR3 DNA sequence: TGTGCCAGCAGCTTACAAGGGGCGATGGGCGAGCAGTACTTC.

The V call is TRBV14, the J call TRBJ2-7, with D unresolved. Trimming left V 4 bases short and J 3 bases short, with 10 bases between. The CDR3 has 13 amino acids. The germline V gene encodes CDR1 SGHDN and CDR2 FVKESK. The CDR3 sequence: CASSPRPNYEQYF. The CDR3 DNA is TGTGCCAGCAGCCCCCGACCAAACTACGAGCAGTACTTC.